This TCR beta chain came from a study of OX40 agonist ivuxolimab in advanced cancers. Study-level background: Patients were treated with intravenous ivuxolimab, dosed at 0.01 to 10 mg/kg and infused every 2 weeks. Study findings and constraints: The authors also found low normalized T-cell clonal expansion in some nonresponders.

Details on this clone: Its antigen is still unknown.

Libraries were prepared by immunoSEQ multiplex PCR; TCRdb keeps only in-frame clonotypes and omits some of them. The table includes approximately 8,000 clones, roughly 71% detected once. The V segment lost 4 bases and the J segment 4 bases; nucleotides outside the gene matches: 15. This CDR3 has 17 residues. Germline V gene data show CDR1 as SGHRS and CDR2 as YFSETQ. This sequence originates from an adult with an advanced solid tumor such as melanoma, head and neck, liver or kidney cancer. Here the sequenced sample was CD4+ or CD8+ T cells sorted from blood, taken in a trial of the OX40 agonist ivuxolimab. This chain links TRBV5-1 with TRBJ2-7; 9 bases line up with TRBD1. For the CDR3, the DNA is TGCGCCAGCAGCCCAGCACCGGGACAGGGTGACCGGTACGAGCAGTACTTC. It translates to CASSPAPGQGDRYEQYF.